This T cell receptor (beta chain) was retrieved from a study of vaccination and CD4 T cells after COVID-19. With respect to this clonotype: Its target is unknown.

V was trimmed by 3 bases and J by 2 bases, leaving 7 bases between them. Germline assignment: CDR1 SSHAT and CDR2 FNYEAQ (reference sequence). CDR3 length: 13 amino acids. Treatment reported: approximately 10-day PBMC culture with coronavirus spike peptide pools or control peptides (ViraFEST assay). With the Oncomine TCR Beta short-read assay, DNA from cultured CD4+ T cells was sequenced. TCRdb re-analysed the PCR reads in MiXCR, keeping a single row per CDR3 protein. Here the sample spans about 13,000 distinct CDR3 sequences, under 50% being singletons. This receptor was taken from a human donor who had recovered from COVID-19. Source: CD4+ T cells from blood, cultured in vitro, taken before SARS-CoV-2 vaccination. The gene calls are TRBV7-7 and TRBJ1-1; D ambiguous. This chain's CDR3 is CASSFNTNTEAFF. DNA of the CDR3: TGTGCCAGCAGCTTCAACACAAACACTGAAGCTTTCTTT. The full variable domain, its missing parts supplied by reference TRBV7-7 and TRBJ1-1, is GAGVSQSPRYKVTKRGQDVTLRCDPISSHATLYWYQQALGQGPEFLTYFNYEAQPDKSGLPSDRFSAERPEGSISTLTIQRTEQRDSAMYRCASSFNTNTEAFFGQGTRLTVV.